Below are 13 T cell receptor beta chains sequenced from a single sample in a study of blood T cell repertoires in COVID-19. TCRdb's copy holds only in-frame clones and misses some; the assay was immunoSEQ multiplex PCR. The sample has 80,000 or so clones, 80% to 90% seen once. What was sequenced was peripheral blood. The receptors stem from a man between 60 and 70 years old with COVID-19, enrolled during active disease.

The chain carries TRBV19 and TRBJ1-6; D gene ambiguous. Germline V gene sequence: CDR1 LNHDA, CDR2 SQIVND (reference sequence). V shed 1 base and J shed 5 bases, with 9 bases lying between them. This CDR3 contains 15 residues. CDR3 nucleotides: TGTGCCAGTAGTATAGGGCGGCAGAATAATTCACCCCTCCACTTT. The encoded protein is CASSIGRQNNSPLHF.

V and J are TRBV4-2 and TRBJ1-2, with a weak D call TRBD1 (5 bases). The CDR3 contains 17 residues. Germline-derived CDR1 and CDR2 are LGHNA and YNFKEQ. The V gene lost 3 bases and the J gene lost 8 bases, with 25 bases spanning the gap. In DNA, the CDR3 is TGTGCCAGCAGCCAGGACCTTTTGGGGCAGGGACTAAGAGGCTACACCTTC. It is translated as CASSQDLLGQGLRGYTF.

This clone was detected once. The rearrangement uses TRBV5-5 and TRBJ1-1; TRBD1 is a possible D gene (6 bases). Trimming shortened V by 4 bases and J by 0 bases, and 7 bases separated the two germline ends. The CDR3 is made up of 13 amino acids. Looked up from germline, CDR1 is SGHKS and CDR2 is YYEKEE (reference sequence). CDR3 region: CASSGTLNTEAFF. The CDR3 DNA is TGTGCCAGCAGCGGGACACTGAACACTGAAGCTTTCTTT.

The CDR3 protein is CASSKMPGQTYEQYF. DNA of the CDR3: TGTGCCAGCAGCAAAATGCCGGGACAGACGTACGAGCAGTACTTC. This chain joins TRBV3-1 (or the pseudogene TRBV3-2) and TRBJ2-7; 7 bases agree with TRBD1. This CDR3 spans 15 amino acids. Germline V gene sequence: CDR1 LGHDT, CDR2 YNNKEL (reference sequence). V lost 5 bases to trimming and J lost 4 bases; unmatched junction nucleotides: 11.

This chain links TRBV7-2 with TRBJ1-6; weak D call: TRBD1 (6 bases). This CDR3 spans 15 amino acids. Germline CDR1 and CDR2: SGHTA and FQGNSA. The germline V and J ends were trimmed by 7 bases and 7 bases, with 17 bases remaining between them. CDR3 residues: CASNLLGQGNSPLHF. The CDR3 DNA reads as TGTGCCAGCAATTTGCTGGGCCAGGGGAATTCACCCCTCCACTTT.

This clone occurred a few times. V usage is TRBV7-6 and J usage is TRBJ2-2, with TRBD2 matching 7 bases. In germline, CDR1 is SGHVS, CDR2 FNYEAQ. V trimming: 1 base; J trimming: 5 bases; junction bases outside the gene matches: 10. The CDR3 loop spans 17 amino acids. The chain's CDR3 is CASSLEAPGRATGELFF. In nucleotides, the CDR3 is TGTGCCAGCAGCTTAGAGGCCCCAGGGAGGGCGACCGGGGAGCTGTTTTTT.

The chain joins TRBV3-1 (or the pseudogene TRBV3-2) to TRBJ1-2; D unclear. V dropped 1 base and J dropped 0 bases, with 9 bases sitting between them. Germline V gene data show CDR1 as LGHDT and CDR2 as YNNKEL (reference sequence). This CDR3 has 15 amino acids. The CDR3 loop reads CASSQVPNSNYGYTF. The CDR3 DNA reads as TGTGCCAGCAGCCAAGTACCGAACTCTAACTATGGCTACACCTTC.

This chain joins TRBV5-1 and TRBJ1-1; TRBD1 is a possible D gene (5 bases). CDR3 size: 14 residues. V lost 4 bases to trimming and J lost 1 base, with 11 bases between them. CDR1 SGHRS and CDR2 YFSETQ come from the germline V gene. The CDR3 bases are TGCGCCAGCAGCATACAGGTGGGGAACACTGAAGCTTTCTTT. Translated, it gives CASSIQVGNTEAFF.

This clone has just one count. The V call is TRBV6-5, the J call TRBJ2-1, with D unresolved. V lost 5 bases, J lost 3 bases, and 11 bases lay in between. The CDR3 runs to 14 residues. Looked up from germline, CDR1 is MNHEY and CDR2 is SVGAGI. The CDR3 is CASSREQLYNEQFF. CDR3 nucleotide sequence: TGTGCCAGCAGTAGAGAACAGCTCTACAATGAGCAGTTCTTC.

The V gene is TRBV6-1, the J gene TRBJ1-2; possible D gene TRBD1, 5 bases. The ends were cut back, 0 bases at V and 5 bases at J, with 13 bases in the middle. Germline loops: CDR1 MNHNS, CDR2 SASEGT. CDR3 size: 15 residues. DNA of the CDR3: TGTGCCAGCAGTGAAGCAGCAGGGATGGGGTATGGCTACACCTTC. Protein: CASSEAAGMGYGYTF.

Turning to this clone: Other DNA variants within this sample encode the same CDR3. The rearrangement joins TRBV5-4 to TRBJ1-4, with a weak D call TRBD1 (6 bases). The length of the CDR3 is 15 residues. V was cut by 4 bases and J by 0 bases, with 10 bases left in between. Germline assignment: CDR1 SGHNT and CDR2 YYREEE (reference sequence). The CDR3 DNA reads TGTGCCAGCAGCCTCCGGACAGCAACTAATGAAAAACTGTTTTTT. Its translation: CASSLRTATNEKLFF. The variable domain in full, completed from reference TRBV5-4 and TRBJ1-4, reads ETGVTQSPTHLIKTRGQQVTLRCSSQSGHNTVSWYQQALGQGPQFIFQYYREEENGRGNFPPRFSGLQFPNYSSELNVNALELDDSALYLCASSLRTATNEKLFFGSGTQLSVL.

CDR3 amino acids: CASSLIGQTSIRGYTF. The CDR3 bases are TGTGCCAGCAGTTTAATAGGACAGACAAGTATACGTGGCTACACCTTC. V and J are TRBV28 and TRBJ1-2; D might be TRBD1 (6 bases). V lost 2 bases, J lost 7 bases, and 20 bases lay in between. The germline V gene has CDR1 MDHEN and CDR2 SYDVKM. This CDR3 is 16 amino acids long.

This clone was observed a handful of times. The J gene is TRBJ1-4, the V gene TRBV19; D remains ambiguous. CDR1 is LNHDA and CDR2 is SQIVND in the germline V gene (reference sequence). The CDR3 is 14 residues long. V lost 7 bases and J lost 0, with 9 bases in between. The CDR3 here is CASTPDTTNEKLFF. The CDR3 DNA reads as TGTGCCAGTACCCCTGACACAACTAATGAAAAACTGTTTTTT.